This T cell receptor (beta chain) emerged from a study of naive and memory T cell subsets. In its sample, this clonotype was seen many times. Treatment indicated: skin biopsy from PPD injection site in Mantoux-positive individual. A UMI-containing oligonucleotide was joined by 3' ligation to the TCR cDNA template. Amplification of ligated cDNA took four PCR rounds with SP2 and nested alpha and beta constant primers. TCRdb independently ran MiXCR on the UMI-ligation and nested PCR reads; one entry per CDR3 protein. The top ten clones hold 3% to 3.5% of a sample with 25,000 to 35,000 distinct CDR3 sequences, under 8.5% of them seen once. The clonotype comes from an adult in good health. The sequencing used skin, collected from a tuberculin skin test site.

CDR3 DNA sequence: TGTGCCAGCAGCCTCCCGGGACTAGCCTACGAGCAGTACTTC. Translating gives CASSLPGLAYEQYF. The rearrangement uses TRBV7-8 and TRBJ2-7; 8 bases are shared with TRBD2. J gave up 2 bases and V 5 bases, and 5 bases lay outside the gene matches. Looked up from germline, CDR1 is SGHVS and CDR2 is FQNEAQ. The CDR3 covers 14 residues.